This T cell receptor (beta chain) derives from a study of blood T cell repertoires in COVID-19. Study-level information: Some COVID-19 samples were acute and others convalescent; all came from the United States, Italy and Spain. Sources were T cells, B-cell-depleted T cells, or PBMCs; the material itself was cDNA or gDNA.

V was pared by 0 bases and J by 7 bases, with 6 bases of the junction left unmatched. This CDR3 comprises 16 residues. CDR1 SGHTS and CDR2 YDEGEE come from the germline V gene. The repertoire was sequenced with immunoSEQ multiplex PCR; TCRdb's copy has only in-frame clones and lacks some. Found here are around 330,000 clones, 88% of them singletons; the top ten hold around 4%. The sequenced sample consisted of peripheral blood. V gene TRBV5-8 combines with J gene TRBJ2-2; the match to TRBD2 covers 10 bases. This TCR was sampled from a woman aged 45-59 years with active or convalescent COVID-19. The CDR3 nucleotides read TGTGCCAGCAGCTTGGTATATGCTAGCGGGAGCGGGGAGCTGTTTTTT. Residues: CASSLVYASGSGELFF.